Sequencing of this T cell receptor beta chain was carried out in a study of OX40 agonist ivuxolimab in advanced cancers. Looking at the study overall: The patients got ivuxolimab, which is an agonistic anti-OX40 (CD134) antibody.

Libraries were prepared by immunoSEQ multiplex PCR; TCRdb keeps only in-frame clonotypes and omits some of them. The table shows 70,000 or so clones, with around nine tenths occurring only once. Looked up from germline, CDR1 is MNHNS and CDR2 is SASEGT. This CDR3 spans 12 amino acids. Trimming took off 10 bases at V and 3 bases at J, with 13 bases between the two ends. This TCR was recovered from an adult with an advanced solid tumor such as melanoma, head and neck, liver or kidney cancer. This rearrangement joins TRBV6-1 to TRBJ2-7; tentatively, D is TRBD1 or TRBD2 (6 bases each). The sample was CD4+ or CD8+ T cells sorted from blood, taken in a trial of the OX40 agonist ivuxolimab. The CDR3 here is CATRGQIYEQYF. CDR3 sequence (DNA): TGTGCCACCCGGGGGCAAATCTACGAGCAGTACTTC.